This T cell receptor (beta chain) was observed in a study of T-cell memory formation after mild COVID-19. The overall study: Across donors, TCR clusters were largely donor specific. The study, taken as a whole, reports: Mainly in CM and EM were contracting CD4+ clones; CD8+ were in EMRA. Pre-infection memory held some responding clones, suggesting pre-existing cross-reactive T cells responded.

Employing constant-segment primers, 5'RACE generated TCR alpha and TCR beta cDNA libraries bearing sample barcodes and UMIs. TCRdb re-analysed the 5' RACE reads in MiXCR, keeping a single row per CDR3 protein. Of tens of thousands of distinct CDR3 sequences listed, roughly 7.4% are singletons. The CDR3 spans 14 residues. V lost 0 bases to trimming and J lost 2 bases, with 8 bases between them. Looked up from germline, CDR1 is SGHVS and CDR2 is FQNEAQ. This clonotype was recorded many times. The antigen remains unidentified. The specimen sequenced was PBMCs or a T cell subset sorted from them (not recorded which). The clonotype comes from an adult woman who had mild COVID-19 (a few samples of this study predate the infection). Cell type and time point are not known. The chain employs TRBV7-8 and TRBJ2-7; D gene unclear. The CDR3 region is CASSLALGPYEQYF. The CDR3 DNA reads as TGTGCCAGCAGCTTAGCGCTGGGCCCCTACGAGCAGTACTTC.